The clone carrying this T cell receptor (beta chain) was detected a few times. Its antigen is not known. The data derive from a study of radiotherapy plus CTLA-4 blockade in lung cancer. Study-wide results and caveats: The best predictor of response was reported to be early blood T cell clone dynamics, with interferon-beta.

Clones were read by immunoSEQ multiplex PCR, and TCRdb kept only the in-frame ones, dropping some. The data show some 60,000 clones, roughly four fifths seen once. Trimming removed 3 bases from V and 5 bases from J, with 10 bases in between. Germline assignment: CDR1 ENHRY and CDR2 SYGVKD. The CDR3 is 13 amino acids. CTLA-4 blockade with ipilimumab, together with focal radiation, was given to patients with chemo-refractory metastatic non-small-cell lung cancer. The sequence derives from a human donor with non-small cell lung cancer who had a complete response to radiotherapy plus ipilimumab. This material consisted of peripheral blood, taken from a patient treated with radiotherapy plus ipilimumab. This sequence joins TRBV10-3 and TRBJ1-2; TRBD1 is a possible D gene (5 bases). The CDR3 loop reads CAISEGVSYGYTF. The CDR3 region has the DNA TGTGCCATCAGTGAAGGGGTTTCTTATGGCTACACCTTC.